This paragraph covers one T cell receptor (beta chain) sequence. Its cognate antigen is unknown. These data come from a study of cytomegalovirus exposure and HLA in healthy donors. Findings of the study overall: TCR beta chains numbering 164 were designated cytomegalovirus-associated. Of the V segments, some could not be distinguished, including TRBV6-2 and TRBV6-3, and were excluded. At a 0.05 false discovery rate, a later analysis found 16,951 TCR beta sequences to be associated with HLA alleles. It was confirmed in vitro that three of the CMV-associated chains were specific for CMV antigens.

V was shortened by 2 bases and J by 2 bases, with 19 bases between the two germline ends. The CDR3 length is 19 residues. Per germline, CDR1 PRHDT and CDR2 FYEKMQ (reference sequence). The study ran its PCR with 60 Vbeta and 13 Jbeta primers. TCRdb keeps only in-frame clones here, not all; method: immunoSEQ multiplex PCR. The data hold more than 35,000 clones, with nearly 55% observed a single time. This TCR was recovered from a woman in her thirties or forties in good health and CMV-seropositive. J is TRBJ1-6 and V is TRBV13; D is possibly TRBD1 (5 bases). The sample was PBMCs. The CDR3 nucleotides are TGTGCCAGCAGCTTAAGTGGATTGTTCGGGGGAACCTATAATTCACCCCTCCACTTT. Its translation is CASSLSGLFGGTYNSPLHF.